The 10 T cell receptor beta chains given below trace back to one sample, sequenced in a study of beta chain features in type 1 diabetes. Study-level points and caveats: Researchers report that Type 1 diabetes patients had moderately but significantly shorter TCRB CDR3s across all four CD4+ subsets.

Which antigens these TCRs recognize remains unknown. All of the isolated RNA was reverse transcribed, so expressed TCRB transcripts were sequenced. Assay used: immunoSEQ multiplex PCR; TCRdb lists only in-frame clones, some missing. The table has under 350,000 clones, around an eighth seen once. The sample comprised naive CD4+ T cells from blood. The receptors originated from a man under 40 with type 1 diabetes.

This clone was picked up a small number of times. Other nucleotide sequences in the sample specify the same CDR3. The rearrangement joins TRBV29-1 to TRBJ1-4; D is perhaps TRBD1 (6 bases). Between the trimmed V and J ends, which lost 7 bases and 0 bases, there was a span of 9 bases. CDR1 is SQVTM, CDR2 ANQGSEA, per germline. The CDR3 length is 13 residues. CDR3 sequence (DNA): TGCAGCGCAAGACAGGCAACTAATGAAAAACTGTTTTTT. Amino acid sequence: CSARQATNEKLFF. The whole variable domain, remainder taken from reference TRBV29-1 and TRBJ1-4, is SAVISQKPSRDICQRGTSLTIQCQVDSQVTMMFWYRQQPGQSLTLIATANQGSEATYESGFVIDKFPISRPNLTFSTLTVSNMSPEDSSIYLCSARQATNEKLFFGSGTQLSVL.

This clone was seen just once. This chain links TRBV28 with TRBJ2-7; 10 bases align to TRBD1. V was pared by 4 bases and J by 5 bases, with 8 bases of the junction left unmatched. From germline, CDR1 is MDHEN and CDR2 SYDVKM. The CDR3 totals 15 residues. The CDR3 nucleotides are TGTGCCAGCAGTTCAGCCGGGACAGGGGAGAACGAGCAGTACTTC. Encoded protein: CASSSAGTGENEQYF. Combining the CDR3 with reference TRBV28 and TRBJ2-7 gives the whole variable domain DVKVTQSSRYLVKRTGEKVFLECVQDMDHENMFWYRQDPGLGLRLIYFSYDVKMKEKGDIPEGYSVSREKKERFSLILESASTNQTSMYLCASSSAGTGENEQYFGPGTRLTVT.

This clone was seen more than once but under ten times. The V call is TRBV20-1, the J call TRBJ2-7; D perhaps matches TRBD2 (7 bases). This CDR3 is built from 11 residues. Trimming shortened V by 8 bases and J by 4 bases, and 12 bases separated the two germline ends. Germline V gene data show CDR1 as DFQATT and CDR2 as SNEGSKA (reference sequence). The CDR3 region has the DNA TGCAGTTTTGGGGGGGCATACGAGCAGTACTTC. The encoded protein is CSFGGAYEQYF.

Concerning this clone: Other nucleotide sequences in the sample specify the same CDR3. V and J are TRBV28 and TRBJ2-7; D not resolved. The germline CDR1 and CDR2 sequences are MDHEN and SYDVKM. The CDR3 loop spans 12 amino acids. Trimming stripped 2 bases from V and 3 bases from J, with 5 bases between. CDR3 bases: TGTGCCAGCAGTTTAGCGAGCTACGAGCAGTACTTC. Encoded protein: CASSLASYEQYF.

The chain carries TRBV18 and TRBJ2-7; D might be TRBD1 (5 bases). Trimming took off 7 bases at V and 6 bases at J, with 13 bases between the two ends. The CDR3 has 12 residues. Germline V gene lookup returns CDR1 KGHSH and CDR2 LQKENI. This CDR3 reads CASCQEQGEQYF. CDR3 DNA sequence: TGTGCCAGCTGCCAGGAGCAGGGCGAGCAGTACTTC.

The gene calls are TRBV28 and TRBJ2-2; TRBD2 matches 11 bases. CDR1 is MDHEN and CDR2 is SYDVKM in the germline V gene. With 4 bases clipped from V and 3 bases from J, the junction kept 4 bases outside the gene matches. The CDR3 consists of 16 residues. CDR3 protein: CASSYLAGGYTGELFF. CDR3 nucleotides: TGTGCCAGCAGTTACTTAGCGGGAGGGTACACCGGGGAGCTGTTTTTT.

The chain carries TRBV7-2 and TRBJ2-7; D is perhaps TRBD2 (7 bases). CDR3 length: 15 residues. Germline values: CDR1 SGHTA, CDR2 FQGNSA. The germline V and J ends were trimmed by 2 bases and 0 bases, with 11 bases remaining between them. CDR3 sequence: CASSLRGGHSYEQYF. DNA of the CDR3: TGTGCCAGCAGCTTACGCGGGGGCCACTCCTACGAGCAGTACTTC.

This clone was picked up a small number of times. The chain couples TRBV7-2 to TRBJ2-1; no definite D call. Trimming cost V 8 bases and J 5 bases, with 7 bases left between them. The CDR3 contains 11 residues. The germline V gene has CDR1 SGHTA and CDR2 FQGNSA. In nucleotides, the CDR3 is TGTGCCAGCGTGTATAACAATGAGCAGTTCTTC. This encodes CASVYNNEQFF.

This chain links TRBV5-4 with TRBJ1-2; 7 positions match TRBD1. V shed 4 bases and J 8 bases; nucleotides not matched to a gene: 14. The CDR3 has 15 amino acids. The germline V gene encodes CDR1 SGHNT and CDR2 YYREEE (reference sequence). CDR3 protein: CASSPGTDIATGYTF. CDR3 DNA: TGTGCCAGCAGCCCGGGGACAGACATTGCTACGGGCTACACCTTC.

This clone showed up just a few times. This chain uses TRBV2 with TRBJ2-5, with D maybe TRBD2 (7 bases). V shed 3 bases and J shed 5 bases, with 10 bases lying between them. Germline assignment: CDR1 SNHLY and CDR2 FYNNEI. The CDR3 is 13 residues long. The CDR3 spells CASSERGQETQYF. CDR3 DNA: TGTGCCAGCAGTGAGCGGGGGCAGGAGACCCAGTACTTC.